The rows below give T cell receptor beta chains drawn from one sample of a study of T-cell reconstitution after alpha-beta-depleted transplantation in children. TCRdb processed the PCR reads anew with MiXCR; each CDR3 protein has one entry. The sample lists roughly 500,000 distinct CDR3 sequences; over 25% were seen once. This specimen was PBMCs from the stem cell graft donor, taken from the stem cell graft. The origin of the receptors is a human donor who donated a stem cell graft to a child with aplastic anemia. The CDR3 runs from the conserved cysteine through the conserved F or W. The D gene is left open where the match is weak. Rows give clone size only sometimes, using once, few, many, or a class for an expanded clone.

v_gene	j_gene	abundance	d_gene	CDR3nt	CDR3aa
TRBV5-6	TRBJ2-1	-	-	TGTGCCAGCAGCTTGGCCCTGGAGCCACTCAATGAGCAGTTCTTC	CASSLALEPLNEQFF
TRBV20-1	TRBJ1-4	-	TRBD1	TGCAGTGCTAGAGAGAACAGGGGTGGTGAAAAACTGTTTTTT	CSARENRGGEKLFF
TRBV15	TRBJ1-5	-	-	TGTGCCACCAGCAGGGCAGTGCGTAGTAGCAATCAGCCCCAGCATTTT	CATSRAVRSSNQPQHF
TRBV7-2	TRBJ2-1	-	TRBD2	TGTGCCAGCAGCTTAGATACCTCGACTAGCGGGTATGAGCAGTTCTTC	CASSLDTSTSGYEQFF
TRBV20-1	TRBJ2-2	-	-	TGCAGTGCTAGAGGGGACGGGGACCGCGCAGGTTTCACCGGGGAGCTGTTTTTT	CSARGDGDRAGFTGELFF
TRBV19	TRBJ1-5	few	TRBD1	TGTGCCAGTACTCAGGGGGCTGGCAATCAGCCCCAGCATTTT	CASTQGAGNQPQHF
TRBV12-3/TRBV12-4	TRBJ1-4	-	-	TGTGCCCCCTGTAGAGGGGGGTATGAAAAACTGTTTTTT	CAPCRGGYEKLFF
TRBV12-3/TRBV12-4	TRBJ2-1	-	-	TGTGCCAGCAGTTTGTTTGAAGCGGGCGAGCAGTTCTTC	CASSLFEAGEQFF
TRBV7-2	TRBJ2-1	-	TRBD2	TGTGCCAGCAGCTTAGGGGACCTAGCGGGCCACAATGAGCAGTTCTTC	CASSLGDLAGHNEQFF
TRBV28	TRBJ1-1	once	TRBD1	TGTGCCAGCACCGGCCAGGGGGCGGGGAGCACTGAAGCTTTCTTT	CASTGQGAGSTEAFF
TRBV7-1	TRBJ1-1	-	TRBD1	TGTGCCAGCGGCGACAGGGGGTACACTGAAGCTTTCTTT	CASGDRGYTEAFF
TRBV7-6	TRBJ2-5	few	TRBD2	TGTGCCAGCAGCTTCGGGACTAGCGGCCAAAAAGAGACCCAGTACTTC	CASSFGTSGQKETQYF
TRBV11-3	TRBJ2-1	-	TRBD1	TGTGCCAGCAGCCAGAACCTTGGGACAGCCAATGAGCAGTTCTTC	CASSQNLGTANEQFF
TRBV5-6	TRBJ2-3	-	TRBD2	TGTGCCAGCAGCGCCACACCGGGACTAGCGAGCACAGATACGCAGTATTTT	CASSATPGLASTDTQYF
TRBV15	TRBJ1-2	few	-	TGTGCCACCAGCAGAGAAGGACAGACCTATGGCTACACCTTC	CATSREGQTYGYTF
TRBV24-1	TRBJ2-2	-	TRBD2	TGTGCCACCAGTGATCTAAGGACTAGCGGGAGTTTAGGGGAGCTGTTTTTT	CATSDLRTSGSLGELFF
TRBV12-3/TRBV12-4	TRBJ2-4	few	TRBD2	TGTGCCAGCAGTTTAGCAGCGGGGGTAGCCAAAAACATTCAGTACTTC	CASSLAAGVAKNIQYF
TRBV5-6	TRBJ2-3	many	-	TGTGCCAGCAGCTTCTCGGGAGTTTGGCAGTATTTT	CASSFSGVWQYF
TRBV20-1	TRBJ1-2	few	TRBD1	TGCAGTGCTAGGGGACAGAGCTATGGCTACACCTTC	CSARGQSYGYTF
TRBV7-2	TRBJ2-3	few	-	TGTGCCAGCAGCTCCGGGTGGCGTCTATCTACAGATACGCAGTATTTT	CASSSGWRLSTDTQYF
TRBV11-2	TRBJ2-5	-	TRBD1	TGTGCCAGCAGCTTAGACAGGGGGCCAGAGACCCAGTACTTC	CASSLDRGPETQYF
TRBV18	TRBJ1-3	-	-	TGTGCCAGCTCACCTTTACCGGACCTCTCTGGAAACACCATATATTTT	CASSPLPDLSGNTIYF
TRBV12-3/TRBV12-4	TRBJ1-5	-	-	TGTGCCAGCAGTTTCGGCGGATGGCAGCCCCAGCATTTT	CASSFGGWQPQHF
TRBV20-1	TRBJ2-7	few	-	TGCAGTGCTAGAGATATTACCACGGCGGTATACGAGCAGTACTTC	CSARDITTAVYEQYF
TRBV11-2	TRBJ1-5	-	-	TGTGCCAGCAGCTTAGATGGACCGGGGGCGTTCGGTCAGCCCCAGCATTTT	CASSLDGPGAFGQPQHF
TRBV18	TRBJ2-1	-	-	TGTGCCAGCTCTGAGAGCCGTGCCCGCGGGGAGCAGTTCTTC	CASSESRARGEQFF
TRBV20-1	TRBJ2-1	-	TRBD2	TGCAGTGCTTCTAGCGGGAGGACCCTTCCCGATGAGCAGTTCTTC	CSASSGRTLPDEQFF
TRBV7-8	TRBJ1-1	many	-	TGTGCCAGCAGCTTAGGGTTCGGGAACACTGAAGCTTTCTTT	CASSLGFGNTEAFF
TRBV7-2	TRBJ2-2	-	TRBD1	TGTGCCAGCAGCTTAGTTGAGACAGGGACCTCCACCGGGGAGCTGTTTTTT	CASSLVETGTSTGELFF
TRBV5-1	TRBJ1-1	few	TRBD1	TGCGCCAGCAGCACCGGGACAGGGGGCTCCTTAACCATGAACACTGAAGCTTTCTTT	CASSTGTGGSLTMNTEAFF
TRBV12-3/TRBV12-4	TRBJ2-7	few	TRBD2	TGTGCCAGCAGTTTACATGGTAGCGGGAACTACGAGCAGTACTTC	CASSLHGSGNYEQYF
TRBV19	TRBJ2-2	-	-	TGTGCCAGTACACCCCGTTCCGGGGAGCTGTTTTTT	CASTPRSGELFF
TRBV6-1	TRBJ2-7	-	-	TGTGCCACTCAGGGGACACCGACATCCCTTACCTACGAGCAGTACTTC	CATQGTPTSLTYEQYF
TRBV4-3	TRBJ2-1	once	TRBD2	TGCGCCAGCAGTCAATTAAGCGGGGATGAGCAGTTCTTC	CASSQLSGDEQFF
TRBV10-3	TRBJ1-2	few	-	TGTGCCATCACCGAAAGAGGAGGGCAGAACCACTATGGCTACACCTTC	CAITERGGQNHYGYTF
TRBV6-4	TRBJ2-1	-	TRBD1	TGTGCCAGCAGTGATCGGACAGGGGTCAATGAGCAGTTCTTC	CASSDRTGVNEQFF
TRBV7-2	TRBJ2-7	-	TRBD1	TGTGCCAGCAGCTACGGGACAGGGTCGCCCACCTACGAGCAGTACTTC	CASSYGTGSPTYEQYF
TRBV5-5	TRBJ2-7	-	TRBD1	TGTGCCAGCAGCTTTTTTGGGACAGGGGGCGACGAGCAGTACTTC	CASSFFGTGGDEQYF
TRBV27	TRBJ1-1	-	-	TGTGCCAGCAGTTTAAATCGTAACTTGAACACTGGAGCTTTCTTC	CASSLNRNLNTGAFF
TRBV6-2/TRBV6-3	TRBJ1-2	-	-	TGTGCCAGCAGACCCGGATACTATGGCTACACCTTC	CASRPGYYGYTF
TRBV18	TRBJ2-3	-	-	TGTGCCAGCGCGACACGACAGATATCCACAGATACGCAGTATTTT	CASATRQISTDTQYF
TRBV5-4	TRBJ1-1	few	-	TGTGCCAGCAGCGTGAACACTGAAGCTTTCTTT	CASSVNTEAFF
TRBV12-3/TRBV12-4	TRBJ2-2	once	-	TGTGCCAGCAGCCAGTTCGCGAACACCGGGGAGCTGTTTTTT	CASSQFANTGELFF
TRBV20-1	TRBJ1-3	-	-	TGCAGTGCTAGCTACCCGGACCGTCCTGGAAACACCATATATTTT	CSASYPDRPGNTIYF
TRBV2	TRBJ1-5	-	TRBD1	TGTGCCAGCAGGGATACAGGGGGTTCGGGCAATCAGCCCCAGCATTTT	CASRDTGGSGNQPQHF
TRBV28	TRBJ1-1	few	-	TGTGCCAGCAGTTTATTCCCAGGCTTGAACACTGAAGCTTTCTTT	CASSLFPGLNTEAFF
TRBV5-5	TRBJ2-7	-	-	TGTGCCAGCAGCCAGGACCCTCAAGGAGTCTACGAGCAGTACTTC	CASSQDPQGVYEQYF
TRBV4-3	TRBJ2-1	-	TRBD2	TGCGCCAGCAGCCAAGAAAGCGGGAGGTACAATGAGCAGTTCTTC	CASSQESGRYNEQFF
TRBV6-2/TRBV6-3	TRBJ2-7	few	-	TGTGCCAGCCGCCTCCGTGGGAAGGCTATACACGAGCAGTACTTC	CASRLRGKAIHEQYF
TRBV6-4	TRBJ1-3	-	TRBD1	TGTGCCAGCAGTGACCACCACTCATTCCGGACAGGCGGAAACACCATATATTTT	CASSDHHSFRTGGNTIYF
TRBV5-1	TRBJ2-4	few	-	TGCGCCAGCAGCTACGACGGGATAGCCAAAAACATTCAGTACTTC	CASSYDGIAKNIQYF
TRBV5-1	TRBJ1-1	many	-	TGCGCCAGCAGCCTCCGGGACACCGGGACTGAAGCTTTCTTT	CASSLRDTGTEAFF